The present entry profiles one T cell receptor beta chain with its context. What it binds is unknown. V was pared by 5 bases and J by 7 bases, with 8 bases of the junction left unmatched. Germline V gene sequence: CDR1 ENHRY, CDR2 SYGVKD. The CDR3 is 14 residues long. This sample is drawn from a study of identical twins. Broader study findings: Cord blood's abundant beta clonotypes had fewer insertions, unlike memory repertoires.

Unique molecular identifiers were present on the cDNA, and a universal primer site came from template switching. TCRdb called the 5' RACE reads again in MiXCR, with one record for every CDR3 protein. Here the sample spans just under 550,000 distinct CDR3 sequences, 13% to 15% being singletons. These data were also reused for a study on yellow fever vaccine responses in identical twins.

Sequences were obtained from CD4+ T cells sorted from blood. This sequence joins TRBV10-3 and TRBJ2-1; 7 bases are shared with TRBD2. This TCR came from a woman aged 18-30 years in good health. CDR3 DNA: TGTGCCATCAGTACCGGGACGCGGGGGAATGAGCAGTTCTTC. Protein: CAISTGTRGNEQFF.